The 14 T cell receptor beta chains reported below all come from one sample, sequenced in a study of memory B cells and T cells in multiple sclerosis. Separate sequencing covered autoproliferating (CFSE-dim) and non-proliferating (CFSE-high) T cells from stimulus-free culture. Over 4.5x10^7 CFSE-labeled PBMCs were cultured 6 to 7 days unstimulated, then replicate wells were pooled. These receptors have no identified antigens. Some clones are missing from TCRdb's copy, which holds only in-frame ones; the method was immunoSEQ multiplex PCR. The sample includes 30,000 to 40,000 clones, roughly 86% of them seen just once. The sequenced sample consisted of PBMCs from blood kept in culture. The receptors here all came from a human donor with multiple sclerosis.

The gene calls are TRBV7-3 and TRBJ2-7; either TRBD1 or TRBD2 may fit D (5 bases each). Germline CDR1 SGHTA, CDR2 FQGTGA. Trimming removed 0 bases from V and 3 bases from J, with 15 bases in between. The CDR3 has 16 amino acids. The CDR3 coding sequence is TGTGCCAGCAGCTTAACGGGACCCCGCATGGTCTACGAGCAGTACTTC. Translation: CASSLTGPRMVYEQYF.

This chain's CDR3 is CASSETSGIYNEQFF. The CDR3 nucleotides read TGTGCCAGCAGCGAGACTAGCGGGATTTACAATGAGCAGTTCTTC. The V call is TRBV9, the J call TRBJ2-1; 11 nucleotides match TRBD2. The CDR3 has 15 amino acids. Trimming took 3 bases from V and 4 from J; bases not matched to a gene: 3. Germline-derived CDR1 and CDR2 are SGDLS and YYNGEE.

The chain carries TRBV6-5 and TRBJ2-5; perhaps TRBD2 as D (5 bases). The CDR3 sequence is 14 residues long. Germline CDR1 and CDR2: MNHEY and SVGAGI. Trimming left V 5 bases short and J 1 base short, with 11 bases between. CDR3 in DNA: TGTGCCAGCAGTCGCGGACTGGGCCAAGAGACCCAGTACTTC. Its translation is CASSRGLGQETQYF.

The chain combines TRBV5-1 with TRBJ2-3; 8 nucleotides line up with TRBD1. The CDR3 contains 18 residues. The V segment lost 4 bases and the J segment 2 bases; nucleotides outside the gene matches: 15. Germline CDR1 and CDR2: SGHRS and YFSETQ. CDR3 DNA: TGCGCCAGCAGCCCGACGTTTGCGGGACAGGCCTACACAGATACGCAGTATTTT. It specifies CASSPTFAGQAYTDTQYF.

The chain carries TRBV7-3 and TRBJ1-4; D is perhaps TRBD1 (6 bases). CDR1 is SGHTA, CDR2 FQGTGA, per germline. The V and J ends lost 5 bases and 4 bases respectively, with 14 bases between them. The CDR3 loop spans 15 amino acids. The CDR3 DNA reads TGTGCCAGCAGCCCCGGACAGTCTTATAATGAAAAACTGTTTTTT. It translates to CASSPGQSYNEKLFF.

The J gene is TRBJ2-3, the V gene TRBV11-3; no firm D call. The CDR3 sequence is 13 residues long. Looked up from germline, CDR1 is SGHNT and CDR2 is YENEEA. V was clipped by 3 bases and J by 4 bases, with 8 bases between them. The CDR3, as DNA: TGTGCCAGCAGCTTGGTAAGGTCAGATACGCAGTATTTT. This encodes CASSLVRSDTQYF.

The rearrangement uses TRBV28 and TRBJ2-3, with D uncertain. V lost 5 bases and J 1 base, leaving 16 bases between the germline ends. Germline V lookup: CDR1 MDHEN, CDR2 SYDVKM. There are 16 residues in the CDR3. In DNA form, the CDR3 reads TGTGCCAGCAGTCCGCCTACGCAGGCGGGCACAGATACGCAGTATTTT. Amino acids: CASSPPTQAGTDTQYF.

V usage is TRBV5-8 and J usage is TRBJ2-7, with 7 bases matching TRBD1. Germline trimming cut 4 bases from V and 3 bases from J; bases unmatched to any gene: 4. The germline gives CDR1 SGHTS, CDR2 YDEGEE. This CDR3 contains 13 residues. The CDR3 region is CASSPGQLYEQYF. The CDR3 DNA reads TGTGCCAGCAGCCCGGGACAGCTCTACGAGCAGTACTTC. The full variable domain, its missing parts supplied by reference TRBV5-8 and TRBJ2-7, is EAGVTQSPTHLIKTRGQQATLRCSPISGHTSVYWYQQALGLGLQFLLWYDEGEERNRGNFPPRFSGRQFPNYSSELNVNALELEDSALYLCASSPGQLYEQYFGPGTRLTVT.

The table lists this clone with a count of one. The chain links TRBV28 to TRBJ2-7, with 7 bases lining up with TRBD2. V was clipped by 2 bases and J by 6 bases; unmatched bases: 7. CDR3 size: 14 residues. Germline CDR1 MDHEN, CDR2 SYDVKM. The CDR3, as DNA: TGTGCCAGCAGTTTAGGCGGGAGACCCGCCGAGCAGTACTTC. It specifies CASSLGGRPAEQYF.

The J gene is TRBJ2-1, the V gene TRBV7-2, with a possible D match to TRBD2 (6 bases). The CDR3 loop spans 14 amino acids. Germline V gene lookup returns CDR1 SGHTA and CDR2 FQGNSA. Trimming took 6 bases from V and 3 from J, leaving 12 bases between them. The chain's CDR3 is CASSYRDFYNEQFF. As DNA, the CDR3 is TGTGCCAGCAGTTATCGGGACTTCTACAATGAGCAGTTCTTC.

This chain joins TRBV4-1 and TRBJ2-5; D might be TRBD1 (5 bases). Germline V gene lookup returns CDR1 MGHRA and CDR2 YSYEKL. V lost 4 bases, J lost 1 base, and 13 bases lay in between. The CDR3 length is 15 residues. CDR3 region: CASSLTAGRQETQYF. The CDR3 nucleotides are TGCGCCAGCAGCCTCACAGCAGGGCGCCAAGAGACCCAGTACTTC.

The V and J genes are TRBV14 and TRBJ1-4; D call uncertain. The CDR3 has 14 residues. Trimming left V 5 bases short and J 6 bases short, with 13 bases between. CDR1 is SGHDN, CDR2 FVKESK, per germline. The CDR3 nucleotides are TGTGCCAGCAGCGCCGGGATAAGAGATGAAAAACTGTTTTTT. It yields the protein CASSAGIRDEKLFF.

CDR3 region: CASSLGLAGGSGELFF. DNA for the CDR3: TGTGCCAGCAGTTTAGGACTAGCGGGAGGGAGCGGGGAGCTGTTTTTT. The gene calls are TRBV2 and TRBJ2-2, with 15 bases that match TRBD2. The germline CDR1 and CDR2 sequences are SNHLY and FYNNEI. The junction had 5 bases not matched to a gene; V was cut back by 5 bases and J by 7 bases. This CDR3 comprises 16 residues.

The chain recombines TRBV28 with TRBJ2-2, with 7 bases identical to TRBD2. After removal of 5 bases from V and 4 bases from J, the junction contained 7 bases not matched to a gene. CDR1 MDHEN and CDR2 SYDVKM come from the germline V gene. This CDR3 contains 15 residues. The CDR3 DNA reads TGTGCCAGCAGTCCTCTAGCGGACACCACCGGGGAGCTGTTTTTT. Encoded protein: CASSPLADTTGELFF.